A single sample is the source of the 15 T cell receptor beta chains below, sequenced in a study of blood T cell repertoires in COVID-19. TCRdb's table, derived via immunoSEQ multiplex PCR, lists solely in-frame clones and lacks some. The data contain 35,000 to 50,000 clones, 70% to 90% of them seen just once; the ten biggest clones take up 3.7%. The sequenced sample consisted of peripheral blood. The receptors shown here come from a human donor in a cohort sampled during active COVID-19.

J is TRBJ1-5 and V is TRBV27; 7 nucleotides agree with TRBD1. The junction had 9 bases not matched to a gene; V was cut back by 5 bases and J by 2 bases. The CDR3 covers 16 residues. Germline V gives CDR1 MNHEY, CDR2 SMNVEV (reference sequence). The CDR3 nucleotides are TGTGCCAGCAGTCCACTGAACAGGGGAGGCAATCAGCCCCAGCATTTT. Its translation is CASSPLNRGGNQPQHF.

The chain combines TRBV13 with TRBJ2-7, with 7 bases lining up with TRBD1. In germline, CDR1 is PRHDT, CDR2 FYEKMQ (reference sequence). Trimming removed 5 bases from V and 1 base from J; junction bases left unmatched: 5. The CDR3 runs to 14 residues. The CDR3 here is CASSGRDSSYEQYF. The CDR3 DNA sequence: TGTGCCAGCAGCGGCCGGGACAGTTCCTACGAGCAGTACTTC.

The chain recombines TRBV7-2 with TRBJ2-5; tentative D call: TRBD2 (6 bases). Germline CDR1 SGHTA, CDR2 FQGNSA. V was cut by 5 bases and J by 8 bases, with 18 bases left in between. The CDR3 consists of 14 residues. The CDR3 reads CASSQDMRGGTQYF. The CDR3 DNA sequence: TGTGCCAGCAGCCAAGATATGCGGGGCGGAACCCAGTACTTC.

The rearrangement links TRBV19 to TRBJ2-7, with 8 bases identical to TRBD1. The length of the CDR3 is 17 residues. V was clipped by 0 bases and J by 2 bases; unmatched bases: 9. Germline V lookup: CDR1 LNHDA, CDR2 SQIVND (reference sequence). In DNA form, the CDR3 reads TGTGCCAGTAGTATAGACCTTCTAAGACAGGGGCCCTACGAGCAGTACTTC. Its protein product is CASSIDLLRQGPYEQYF. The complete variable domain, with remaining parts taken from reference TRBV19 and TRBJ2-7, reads DGGITQSPKYLFRKEGQNVTLSCEQNLNHDAMYWYRQDPGQGLRLIYYSQIVNDFQKGDIAEGYSVSREKKESFPLTVTSAQKNPTAFYLCASSIDLLRQGPYEQYFGPGTRLTVT.

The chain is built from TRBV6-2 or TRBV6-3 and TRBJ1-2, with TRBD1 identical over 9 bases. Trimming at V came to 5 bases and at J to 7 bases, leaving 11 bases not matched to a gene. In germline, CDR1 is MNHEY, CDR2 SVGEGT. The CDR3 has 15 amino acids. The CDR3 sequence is CASSDYRGPRGGYTF. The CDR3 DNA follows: TGTGCCAGCAGTGACTACAGGGGGCCCCGAGGTGGCTACACCTTC.

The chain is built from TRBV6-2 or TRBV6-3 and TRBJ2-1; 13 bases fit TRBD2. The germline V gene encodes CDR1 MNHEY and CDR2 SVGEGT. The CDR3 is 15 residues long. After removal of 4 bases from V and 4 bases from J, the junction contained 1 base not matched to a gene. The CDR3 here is CASSWTSGGYNEQFF. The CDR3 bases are TGTGCCAGCAGTTGGACTAGCGGGGGATACAATGAGCAGTTCTTC.

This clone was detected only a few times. The CDR3 sequence: CASSARTGNQTQYF. CDR3 DNA: TGCGCCAGCAGCGCTAGGACAGGGAATCAGACCCAGTACTTC. V and J are TRBV5-1 and TRBJ2-5; TRBD1 matches 8 bases. The CDR3 is 14 amino acids. Looked up from germline, CDR1 is SGHRS and CDR2 is YFSETQ. The V segment lost 4 bases and the J segment 6 bases; nucleotides outside the gene matches: 8.

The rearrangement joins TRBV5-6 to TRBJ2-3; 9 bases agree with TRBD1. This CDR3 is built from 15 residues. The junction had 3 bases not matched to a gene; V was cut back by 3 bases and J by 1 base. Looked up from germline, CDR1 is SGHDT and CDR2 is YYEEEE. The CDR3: CASSSRDRGTDTQYF. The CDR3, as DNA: TGTGCCAGCAGCTCCCGGGACAGGGGCACAGATACGCAGTATTTT.

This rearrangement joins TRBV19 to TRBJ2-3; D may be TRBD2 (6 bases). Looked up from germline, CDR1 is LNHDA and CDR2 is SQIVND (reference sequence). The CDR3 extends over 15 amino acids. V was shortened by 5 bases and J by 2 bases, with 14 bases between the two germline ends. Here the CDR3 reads CASSYRASDTDTQYF. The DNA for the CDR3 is TGTGCCAGTAGTTACCGGGCTAGCGACACAGATACGCAGTATTTT.

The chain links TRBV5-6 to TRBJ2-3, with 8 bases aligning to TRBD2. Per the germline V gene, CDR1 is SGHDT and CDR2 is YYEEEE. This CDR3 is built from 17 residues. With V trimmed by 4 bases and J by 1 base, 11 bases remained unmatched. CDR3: CASSPTLSGVGTDTQYF. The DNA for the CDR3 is TGTGCCAGCAGCCCTACTCTTAGCGGGGTTGGCACAGATACGCAGTATTTT.

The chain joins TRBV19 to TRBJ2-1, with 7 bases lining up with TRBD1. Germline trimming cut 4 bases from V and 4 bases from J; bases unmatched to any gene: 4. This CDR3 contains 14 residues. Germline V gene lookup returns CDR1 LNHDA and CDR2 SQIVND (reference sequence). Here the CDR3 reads CASSKGQLYNEQFF. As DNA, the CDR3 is TGTGCCAGTAGTAAGGGACAGCTTTACAATGAGCAGTTCTTC.

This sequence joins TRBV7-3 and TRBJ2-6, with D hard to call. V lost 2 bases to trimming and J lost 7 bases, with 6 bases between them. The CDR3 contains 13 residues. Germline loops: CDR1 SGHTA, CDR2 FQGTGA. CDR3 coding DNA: TGTGCCAGCAGCTTAGGCACAGCCAACGTCCTGACTTTC. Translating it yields CASSLGTANVLTF. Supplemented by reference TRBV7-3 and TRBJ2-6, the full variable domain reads GAGVSQTPSNKVTEKGKYVELRCDPISGHTALYWYRQSLGQGPEFLIYFQGTGAADDSGLPNDRFFAVRPEGSVSTLKIQRTERGDSAVYLCASSLGTANVLTFGAGSRLTVL.

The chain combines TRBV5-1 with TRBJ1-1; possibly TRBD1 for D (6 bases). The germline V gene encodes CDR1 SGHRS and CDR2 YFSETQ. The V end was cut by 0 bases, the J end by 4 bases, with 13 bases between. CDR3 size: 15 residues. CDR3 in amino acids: CASSLVGSGATEAFF. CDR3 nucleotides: TGCGCCAGCAGCTTGGTTGGGTCAGGGGCCACTGAAGCTTTCTTT.

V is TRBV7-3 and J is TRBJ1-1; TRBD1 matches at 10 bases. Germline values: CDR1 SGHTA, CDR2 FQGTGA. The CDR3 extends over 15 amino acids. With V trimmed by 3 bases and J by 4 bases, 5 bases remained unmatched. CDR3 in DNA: TGTGCCAGCAGCTTGGGGACAGGGGTGGCCACTGAAGCTTTCTTT. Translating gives CASSLGTGVATEAFF.

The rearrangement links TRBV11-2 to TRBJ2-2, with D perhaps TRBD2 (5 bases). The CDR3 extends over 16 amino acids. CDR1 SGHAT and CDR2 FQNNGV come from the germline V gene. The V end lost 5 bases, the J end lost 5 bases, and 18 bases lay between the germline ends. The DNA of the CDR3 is TGTGCCAGCAGCACTAGGGCCCGACGAGAGACCGGGGAGCTGTTTTTT. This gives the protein CASSTRARRETGELFF.